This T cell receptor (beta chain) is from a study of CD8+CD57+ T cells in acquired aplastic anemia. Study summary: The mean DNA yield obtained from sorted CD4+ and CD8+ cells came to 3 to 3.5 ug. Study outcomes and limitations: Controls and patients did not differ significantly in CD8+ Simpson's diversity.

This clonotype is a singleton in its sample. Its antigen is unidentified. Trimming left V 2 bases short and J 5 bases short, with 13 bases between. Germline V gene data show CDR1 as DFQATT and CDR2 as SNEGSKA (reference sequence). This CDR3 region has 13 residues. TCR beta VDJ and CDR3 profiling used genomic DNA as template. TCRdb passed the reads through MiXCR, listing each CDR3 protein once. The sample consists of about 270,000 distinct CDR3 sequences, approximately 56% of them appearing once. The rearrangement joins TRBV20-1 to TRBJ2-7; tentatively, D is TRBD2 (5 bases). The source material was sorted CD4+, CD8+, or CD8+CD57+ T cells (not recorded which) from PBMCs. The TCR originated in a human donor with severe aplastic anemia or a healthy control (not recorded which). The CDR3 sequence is CSARTLGGHEQYF. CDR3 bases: TGCAGTGCTAGAACCCTAGGAGGCCACGAGCAGTACTTC.